A selection of T cell receptor beta chains follows, all from one sample in a study of cytomegalovirus exposure and HLA in healthy donors. Sequencing was performed with immunoSEQ multiplex PCR; in TCRdb, only in-frame clones are kept and a portion is missing. The sample has some 140,000 clones; 65% to 85% are singletons. Sequenced input: PBMCs. The origin of the receptors is a man aged 18 to 29 in good health and CMV-seronegative. Both conserved end residues are part of each CDR3. The D gene is left open where the match is weak. Not all rows give a size; the values are once, few, many and, for expanded clones, a class.

TRBV6-6	once	.	TRBJ1-5	TGTGCCAGCACCTCGACAGCCGGGCATCAGCCCCAGCATTTT	CASTSTAGHQPQHF
TRBV30	.	TRBD1	TRBJ1-6	TGTGCCTGGATAGGGCGGGACAGGGGTGATTCACCCCTCCACTTT	CAWIGRDRGDSPLHF
TRBV6-5	once	TRBD1	TRBJ1-6	TGTGCCAGCAGTTCCGACAGGGGCGGTTCACCCCTCCACTTT	CASSSDRGGSPLHF
TRBV7-2	.	TRBD2	TRBJ2-2	TGTGCCAGCAGCGCGCCAGCGGGGGGGCGTGACACCGGGGAGCTGTTTTTT	CASSAPAGGRDTGELFF
TRBV10-1	few	TRBD1	TRBJ1-1	TGCGCCAGCAGTGAGTCGGGACAGGGGAACACTGAAGCTTTCTTT	CASSESGQGNTEAFF
TRBV11-2	.	.	TRBJ2-7	TGTGCCAGCAGCTTAGTAGCTATCTCCTACGAGCAGTACTTC	CASSLVAISYEQYF
TRBV11-1	once	.	TRBJ1-2	TGTGCCAGCAGCTTAGGGGGCGGCTATGGCTACACCTTC	CASSLGGGYGYTF
TRBV11-3	.	.	TRBJ2-5	TGTGCCAGCAGCCGGACGGGTAGCGAAGAGACCCAGTACTTC	CASSRTGSEETQYF
TRBV7-9	.	TRBD1	TRBJ1-1	TGTGCCAGCAGCGCGACCACAGGGGGTGAAGCTTTCTTT	CASSATTGGEAFF
TRBV6-5	.	.	TRBJ1-1	TGTGCCAGCAGCCGAAGGGGGACGATGAACACTGAAGCTTTCTTT	CASSRRGTMNTEAFF
TRBV29-1	.	TRBD1	TRBJ1-2	TGCAGCGCGCGACAGGGATTCTATGGCTACACCTTC	CSARQGFYGYTF
TRBV6-5	.	TRBD1	TRBJ2-6	TGTGCCAGCAGTTACGAGGGGGCAGGGGCCAACGTCCTGACTTTC	CASSYEGAGANVLTF
TRBV5-1	.	.	TRBJ1-1	TGCGCCAGCACCCTTGAGACAATCACGGACACTGAAGCTTTCTTT	CASTLETITDTEAFF
TRBV5-1	.	TRBD1	TRBJ1-1	TGCGCCAGCAGTTTGCGTCCCGGGACAGGTATGAACACTGAAGCTTTCTTT	CASSLRPGTGMNTEAFF
TRBV6-5	few	TRBD1	TRBJ1-1	TGTGCCAGCAGTCCTCGGGACAGAGCGAACACTGAAGCTTTCTTT	CASSPRDRANTEAFF
TRBV29-1	few	.	TRBJ1-1	TGCAGCGTTGAAGATCCATTGAGGAACACTGAAGCTTTCTTT	CSVEDPLRNTEAFF
TRBV19	.	.	TRBJ1-4	TGTGCCAGTAGAAATACGGTGTCGGGGTGGCGAGAAAAACTGTTTTTT	CASRNTVSGWREKLFF
TRBV5-1	.	TRBD1	TRBJ2-1	TGCGCCAGCAGCGGAGGACAGGGGGCCTACAATGAGCAGTTCTTC	CASSGGQGAYNEQFF
TRBV25-1	.	.	TRBJ2-1	TGTGCCAGCAGCCAAGGCACTAGCTCCTACAATGAGCAGTTCTTC	CASSQGTSSYNEQFF
TRBV6-5	few	.	TRBJ1-3	TGTGCCAGCAGTTACGGGACTAACGGAAACACCATATATTTT	CASSYGTNGNTIYF
TRBV9	.	.	TRBJ1-3	TGTGCCAGCAGCGCATACGGACAGGGAAACACCATATATTTT	CASSAYGQGNTIYF
TRBV15	.	.	TRBJ2-5	TGTGCCACCAGCCGCCAGGGAAAAGAGACCCAGTACTTC	CATSRQGKETQYF
TRBV29-1	.	TRBD1	TRBJ2-7	TGCAGCGCCAATCCGACCGGGACAGGGGTCGGAGGAGAGCAGTACTTC	CSANPTGTGVGGEQYF
TRBV7-9	.	TRBD1	TRBJ2-7	TGTTCCAGCAGCTTAGTGGCCGGGACAGGGGGATTCGAGCAGTACTTC	CSSSLVAGTGGFEQYF
TRBV15	.	.	TRBJ1-1	TGTGCCACCATGGGGAGAAACACTGAAGCTTTCTTT	CATMGRNTEAFF
TRBV5-5	.	TRBD1	TRBJ1-2	TGTGCCAGCAGCTCCAGGACAGGGGGTCTTGGCTACACCTTC	CASSSRTGGLGYTF
TRBV7-2	.	.	TRBJ1-2	TGTGCCAGCAGCCTGGACCCGGGAGACCTCTATGGCTACACCTTC	CASSLDPGDLYGYTF
TRBV15	.	TRBD1	TRBJ2-1	TGTGCCACCAGCAGAGACAAGACAGGGGGGACCCTAGAGCAGTTCTTC	CATSRDKTGGTLEQFF
TRBV20-1	.	.	TRBJ2-3	TGCAGTGCTAGTCTAGATACGCAGTATTTT	CSASLDTQYF
TRBV7-9	.	.	TRBJ2-7	TGTGCCAGCAGCTTGTCGATGGGCTTCCCTTCTTACGAGCAGTACTTC	CASSLSMGFPSYEQYF
TRBV2	.	.	TRBJ1-6	TGTGCCAGCGGGGGGGATCTAAGCTCCTATAATTCACCCCTCCACTTT	CASGGDLSSYNSPLHF
TRBV5-4	.	.	TRBJ1-2	TGTGCCAGCAGTTCCCCTAATTCCTATGGCTACACCTTC	CASSSPNSYGYTF
TRBV7-9	once	.	TRBJ2-3	TGTGCCAGCAGCTCAGGGCACGGTCCAGATACGCAGTATTTT	CASSSGHGPDTQYF
TRBV9	.	TRBD1	TRBJ1-3	TGTGCCAGCAGCGTAGCTGAGGGGGCGGGAAACACCATATATTTT	CASSVAEGAGNTIYF
TRBV5-1	.	.	TRBJ2-1	TGCGCCAGCAGCTACGAGGATGAGCAGTTCTTC	CASSYEDEQFF
TRBV7-8	.	TRBD1	TRBJ2-5	TGTGCCAGCAGCTTTCCGGGACAGGGTGGGGAGACCCAGTACTTC	CASSFPGQGGETQYF
TRBV11-2	.	.	TRBJ2-5	TGTGCCAGCAGCTTAGTGGGCAGGGGTTCAGAGACCCAGTACTTC	CASSLVGRGSETQYF
TRBV7-9	.	.	TRBJ2-3	TGTGCCAGCAGCTCGGTCGCAGGGAGCACAGATACGCAGTATTTT	CASSSVAGSTDTQYF
TRBV5-6	.	.	TRBJ1-1	TGTGCCAGCAGCCTAACAACAGGCTCGTACGCTGAAGCTTTCTTT	CASSLTTGSYAEAFF
TRBV6-1	.	.	TRBJ2-7	TGTGCCAGCAGTGAAGCTTGGAGCGAGCAGTACTTC	CASSEAWSEQYF
TRBV5-1	.	.	TRBJ1-6	TGCGCCAGCACCCTTCCGGGGGGGAATTCACCCCTCCACTTT	CASTLPGGNSPLHF
TRBV7-9	.	TRBD1	TRBJ1-2	TGTGCCAGCAGCTTGACAGGGGACTATGGCTACACCTTC	CASSLTGDYGYTF
TRBV5-5	.	.	TRBJ2-7	TGTGCCAGCAGCTTGGAACCGACAACCTACGAGCAGTACTTC	CASSLEPTTYEQYF
TRBV6-4	few	TRBD2	TRBJ2-1	TGTGCCAGCAGTGCGGGGGGGCACAATGAGCAGTTCTTC	CASSAGGHNEQFF